The clone carrying this TCR beta chain has just a few counts. The sample comes from a study of blood T cell repertoires in COVID-19. Study in general: In each case, the material was cDNA or gDNA derived from T cells, B-cell-depleted T cells, or PBMCs.

Enrollees, about 18 to 95 years old, lived in approximately 24 US areas. Each recovered donor of Cohort 3 presented with two negative PCRs, clearance, or symptom resolution. The CDR3 length is 16 residues. Looked up from germline, CDR1 is MNHNY and CDR2 is SVGAGI (reference sequence). After removal of 7 bases from V and 6 bases from J, the junction contained 16 bases not matched to a gene. As originally analysed: Estimation of nucleated cell counts was performed using reference gene primer amplification. Clones were sequenced by immunoSEQ multiplex PCR, and TCRdb holds only the in-frame ones, with some missing. V, J and clone size reflect that table, while D and trimming were determined from the DNA. The table shows fewer than 600,000 clones, with 85% to 90% occurring only once.

The receptor's source is a woman in her forties who had recovered from COVID-19. The chain recombines TRBV6-6 with TRBJ2-7; 9 positions agree with TRBD1. The sample taken for sequencing was PBMCs or T cells enriched from blood (not recorded which). CDR3 sequence (DNA): TGTGCCAGCATGGCATCGGGACAGGGTCTAAAAGGCGAGCAGTACTTC. Amino acid sequence: CASMASGQGLKGEQYF.